This TCR beta chain was sequenced for a study of T cell responses to AZD1222 COVID-19 vaccine. The ends lost 1 base at V and 6 bases at J; junction bases unmatched: 4. Germline assignment: CDR1 SGHVS and CDR2 FQNEAQ. The CDR3 extends over 15 amino acids. TCRdb's table, derived via immunoSEQ multiplex PCR, lists solely in-frame clones and lacks some. The sample has some 140,000 clones, 80% to 95% seen once. Sequences were derived from peripheral blood, sampled on day 0 of AZD1222 vaccination. V is TRBV7-8 and J is TRBJ1-2; the match to TRBD1 covers 11 bases. This clonotype was obtained from an adult in good health. CDR3 region: CASSLVRTGGNGYTF. CDR3 nucleotide sequence: TGTGCCAGCAGCTTAGTTCGGACAGGGGGCAATGGCTACACCTTC.